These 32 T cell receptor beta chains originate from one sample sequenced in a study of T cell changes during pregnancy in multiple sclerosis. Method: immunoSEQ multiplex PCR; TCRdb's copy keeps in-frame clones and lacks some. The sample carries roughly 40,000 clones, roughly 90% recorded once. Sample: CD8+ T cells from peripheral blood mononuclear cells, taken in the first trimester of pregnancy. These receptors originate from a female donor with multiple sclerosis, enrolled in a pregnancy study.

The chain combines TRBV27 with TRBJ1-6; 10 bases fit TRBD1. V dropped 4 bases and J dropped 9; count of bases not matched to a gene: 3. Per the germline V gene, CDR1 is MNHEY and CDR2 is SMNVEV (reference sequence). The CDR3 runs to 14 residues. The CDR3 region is CASSWTGGSSPLHF. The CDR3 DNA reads TGTGCCAGCAGTTGGACAGGGGGTTCTTCACCCCTCCACTTT.

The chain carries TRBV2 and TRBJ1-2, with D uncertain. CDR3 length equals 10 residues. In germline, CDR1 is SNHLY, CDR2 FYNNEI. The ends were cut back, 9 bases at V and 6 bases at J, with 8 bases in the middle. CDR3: CARNSNGYTF. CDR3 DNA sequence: TGTGCCAGAAATTCTAATGGCTACACCTTC.

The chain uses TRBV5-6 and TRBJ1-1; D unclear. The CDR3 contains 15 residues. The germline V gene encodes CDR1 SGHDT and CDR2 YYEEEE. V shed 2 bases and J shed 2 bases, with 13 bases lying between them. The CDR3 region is CASSFPVLENTEAFF. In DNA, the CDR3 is TGTGCCAGCAGCTTTCCGGTTCTTGAAAACACTGAAGCTTTCTTT.

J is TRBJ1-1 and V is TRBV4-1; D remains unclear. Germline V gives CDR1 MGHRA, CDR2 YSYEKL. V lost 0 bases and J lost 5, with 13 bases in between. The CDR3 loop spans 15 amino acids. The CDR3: CASSQEREGGTEAFF. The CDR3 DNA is TGCGCCAGCAGCCAAGAAAGGGAAGGAGGAACTGAAGCTTTCTTT.

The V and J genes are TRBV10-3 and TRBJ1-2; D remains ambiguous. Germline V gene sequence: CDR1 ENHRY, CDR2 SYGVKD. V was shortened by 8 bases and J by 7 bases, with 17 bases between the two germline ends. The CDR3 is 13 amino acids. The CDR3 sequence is CAIPGEVGGGYTF. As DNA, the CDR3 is TGTGCCATCCCTGGGGAGGTAGGAGGTGGCTACACCTTC.

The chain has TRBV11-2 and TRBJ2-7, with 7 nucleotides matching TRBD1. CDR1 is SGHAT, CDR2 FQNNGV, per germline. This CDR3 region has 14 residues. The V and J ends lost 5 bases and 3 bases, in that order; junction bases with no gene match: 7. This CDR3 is CASSVGQESYEQYF. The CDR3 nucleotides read TGTGCCAGCAGCGTCGGACAGGAGAGCTACGAGCAGTACTTC.

The CDR3 reads CASSEGVVAGGEETQYF. CDR3 in DNA: TGTGCCAGCAGTGAAGGGGTGGTAGCGGGGGGTGAAGAGACCCAGTACTTC. The chain has TRBV6-1 and TRBJ2-5, with 10 bases fitting TRBD2. Trimming at V came to 1 base and at J to 3 bases, leaving 8 bases not matched to a gene. CDR3 length: 17 amino acids. Germline CDR1 reads MNHNS; CDR2 reads SASEGT.

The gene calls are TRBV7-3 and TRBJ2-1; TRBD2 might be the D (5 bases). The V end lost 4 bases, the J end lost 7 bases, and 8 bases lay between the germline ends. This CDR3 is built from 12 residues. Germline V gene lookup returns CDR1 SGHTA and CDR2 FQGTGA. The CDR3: CASSSLANEQFF. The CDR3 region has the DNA TGTGCCAGCAGCTCTCTAGCTAATGAGCAGTTCTTC.

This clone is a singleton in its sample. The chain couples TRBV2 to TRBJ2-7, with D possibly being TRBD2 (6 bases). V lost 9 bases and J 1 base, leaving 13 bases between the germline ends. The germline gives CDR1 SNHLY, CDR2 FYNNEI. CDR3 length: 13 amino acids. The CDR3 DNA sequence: TGTGCCAGTGAGGACGGACTATCCTACGAGCAGTACTTC. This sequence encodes CASEDGLSYEQYF.

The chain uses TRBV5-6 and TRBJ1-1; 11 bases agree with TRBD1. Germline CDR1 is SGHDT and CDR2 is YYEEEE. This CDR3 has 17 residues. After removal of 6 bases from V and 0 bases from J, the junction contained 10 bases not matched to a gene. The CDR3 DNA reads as TGTGCCAGCAACCCCCGGGACAGGGGGGGGATGAACACTGAAGCTTTCTTT. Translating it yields CASNPRDRGGMNTEAFF.

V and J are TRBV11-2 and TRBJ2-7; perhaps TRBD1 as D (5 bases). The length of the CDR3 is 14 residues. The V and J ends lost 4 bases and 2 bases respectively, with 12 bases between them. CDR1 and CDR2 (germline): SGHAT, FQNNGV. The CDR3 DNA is TGTGCCAGCAGCTCGCGACGGACAACCTACGAGCAGTACTTC. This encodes CASSSRRTTYEQYF.

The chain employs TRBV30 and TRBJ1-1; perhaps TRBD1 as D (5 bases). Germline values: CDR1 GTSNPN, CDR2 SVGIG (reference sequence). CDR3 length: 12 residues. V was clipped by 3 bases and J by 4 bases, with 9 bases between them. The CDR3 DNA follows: TGTGCCTGGAGGATCCAGGGCACTGAAGCTTTCTTT. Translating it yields CAWRIQGTEAFF.

The CDR3 sequence: CASSAPGTSGSTNTGELFF. CDR3 bases: TGTGCCAGCAGCGCTCCCGGGACTAGCGGCTCCACGAACACCGGGGAGCTGTTTTTT. The chain employs TRBV9 and TRBJ2-2, with TRBD2 matching over 11 bases. V dropped 3 bases and J dropped 0; count of bases not matched to a gene: 10. There are 19 residues in the CDR3. Germline-derived CDR1 and CDR2 are SGDLS and YYNGEE.

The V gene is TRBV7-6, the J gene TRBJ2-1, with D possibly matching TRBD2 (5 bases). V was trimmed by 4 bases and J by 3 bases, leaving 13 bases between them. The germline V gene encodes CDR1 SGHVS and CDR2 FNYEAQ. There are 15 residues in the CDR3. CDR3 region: CASSSVPSGYNEQFF. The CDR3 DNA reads TGTGCCAGCAGCTCGGTTCCCAGCGGCTACAATGAGCAGTTCTTC.

This CDR3 is CASSLEGGPTSNQPQHF. CDR3 nucleotides: TGCGCCAGCAGCTTGGAGGGGGGGCCCACAAGCAATCAGCCCCAGCATTTT. V gene TRBV5-1 combines with J gene TRBJ1-5; tentative D call: TRBD1 (6 bases). The V gene lost 0 bases and the J gene lost 1 base, with 14 bases spanning the gap. In germline, CDR1 is SGHRS, CDR2 YFSETQ. This CDR3 contains 17 residues.

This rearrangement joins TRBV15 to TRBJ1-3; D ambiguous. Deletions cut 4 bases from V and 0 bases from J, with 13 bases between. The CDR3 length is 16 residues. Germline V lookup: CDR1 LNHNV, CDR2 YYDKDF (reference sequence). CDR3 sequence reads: CATSIGLAVSGNTIYF. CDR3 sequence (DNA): TGTGCCACCAGCATCGGACTTGCGGTCTCTGGAAACACCATATATTTT.

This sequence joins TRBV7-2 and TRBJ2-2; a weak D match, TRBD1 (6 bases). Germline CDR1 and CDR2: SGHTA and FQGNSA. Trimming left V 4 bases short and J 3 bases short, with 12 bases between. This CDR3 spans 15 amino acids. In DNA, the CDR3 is TGTGCCAGCAGCTATATGGACAGCCACACCGGGGAGCTGTTTTTT. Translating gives CASSYMDSHTGELFF.

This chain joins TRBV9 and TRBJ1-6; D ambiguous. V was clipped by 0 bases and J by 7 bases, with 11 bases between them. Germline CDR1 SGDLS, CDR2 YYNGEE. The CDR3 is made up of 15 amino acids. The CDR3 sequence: CASSVAGGYNSPLHF. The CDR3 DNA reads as TGTGCCAGCAGCGTAGCTGGAGGGTACAATTCACCCCTCCACTTT.

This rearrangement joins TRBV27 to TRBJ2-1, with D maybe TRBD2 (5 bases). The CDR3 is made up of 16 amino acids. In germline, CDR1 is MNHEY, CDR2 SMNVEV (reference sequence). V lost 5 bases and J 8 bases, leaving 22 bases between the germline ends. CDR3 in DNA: TGTGCCAGCAGTCCTCTAAAGGTCGCGGGTACGGATGAGCAGTTCTTC. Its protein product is CASSPLKVAGTDEQFF.

The CDR3 reads CASSHKTGGYTGELFF. The CDR3 bases are TGCGCCAGCAGCCATAAGACAGGGGGTTATACCGGGGAGCTGTTTTTT. V and J are TRBV5-1 and TRBJ2-2, with 9 positions matching TRBD1. From germline, CDR1 is SGHRS and CDR2 YFSETQ. V lost 4 bases and J lost 5; bases outside the gene matches: 9. CDR3 length: 16 amino acids.

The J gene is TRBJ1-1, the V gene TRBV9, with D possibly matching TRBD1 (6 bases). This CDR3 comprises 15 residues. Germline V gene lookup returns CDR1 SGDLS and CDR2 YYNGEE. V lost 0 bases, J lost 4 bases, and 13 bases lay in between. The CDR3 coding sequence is TGTGCCAGCAGCGTAGAGGGGGATATGGGCACTGAAGCTTTCTTT. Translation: CASSVEGDMGTEAFF.

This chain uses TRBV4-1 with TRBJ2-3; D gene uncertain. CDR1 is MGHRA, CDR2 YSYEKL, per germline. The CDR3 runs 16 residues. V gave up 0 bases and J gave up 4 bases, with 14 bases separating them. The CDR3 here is CASSQEGPGVPDTQYF. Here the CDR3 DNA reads TGCGCCAGCAGCCAAGAGGGCCCCGGCGTCCCAGATACGCAGTATTTT.

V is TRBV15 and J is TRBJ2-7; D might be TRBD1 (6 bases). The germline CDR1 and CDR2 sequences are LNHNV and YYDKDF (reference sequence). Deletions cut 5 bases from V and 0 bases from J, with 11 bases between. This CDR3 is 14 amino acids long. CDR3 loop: CATSPDRGSYEQYF. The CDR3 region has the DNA TGTGCCACCAGCCCGGACAGAGGCTCCTACGAGCAGTACTTC.

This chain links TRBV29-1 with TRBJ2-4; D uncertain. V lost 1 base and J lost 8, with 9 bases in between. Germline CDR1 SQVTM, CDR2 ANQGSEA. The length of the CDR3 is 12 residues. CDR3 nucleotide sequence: TGCAGCGTTGAAGGACTTTCCGACATTCAGTACTTC. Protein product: CSVEGLSDIQYF. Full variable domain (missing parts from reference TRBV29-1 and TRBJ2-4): SAVISQKPSRDICQRGTSLTIQCQVDSQVTMMFWYRQQPGQSLTLIATANQGSEATYESGFVIDKFPISRPNLTFSTLTVSNMSPEDSSIYLCSVEGLSDIQYFGAGTRLSVL.

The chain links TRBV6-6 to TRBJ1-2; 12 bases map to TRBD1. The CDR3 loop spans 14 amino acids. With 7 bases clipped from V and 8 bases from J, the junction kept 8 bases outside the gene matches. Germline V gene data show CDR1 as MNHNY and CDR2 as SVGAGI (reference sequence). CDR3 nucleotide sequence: TGTGCCAGCACCCGGGACAGGGGGCTTGAGGGCTACACCTTC. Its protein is CASTRDRGLEGYTF.

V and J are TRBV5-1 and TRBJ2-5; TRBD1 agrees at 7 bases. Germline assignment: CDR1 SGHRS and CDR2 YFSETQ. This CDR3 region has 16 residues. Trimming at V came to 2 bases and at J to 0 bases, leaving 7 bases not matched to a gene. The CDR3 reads CASSFWDSLNQETQYF. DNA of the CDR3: TGCGCCAGCAGCTTCTGGGACAGCCTAAACCAAGAGACCCAGTACTTC.

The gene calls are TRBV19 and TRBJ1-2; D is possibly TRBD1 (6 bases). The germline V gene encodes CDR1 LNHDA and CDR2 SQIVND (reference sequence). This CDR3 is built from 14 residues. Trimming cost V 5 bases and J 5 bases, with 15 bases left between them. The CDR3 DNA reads TGTGCCAGTAGTGGGGCAGGGGCCAGTTATGGCTACACCTTC. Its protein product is CASSGAGASYGYTF.

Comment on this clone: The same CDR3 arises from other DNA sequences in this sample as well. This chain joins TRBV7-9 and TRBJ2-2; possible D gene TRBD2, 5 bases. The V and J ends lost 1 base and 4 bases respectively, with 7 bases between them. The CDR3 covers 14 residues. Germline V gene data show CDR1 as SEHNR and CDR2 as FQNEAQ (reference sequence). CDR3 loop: CASSLGSGTGELFF. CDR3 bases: TGTGCCAGCAGCTTAGGGAGCGGCACCGGGGAGCTGTTTTTT.

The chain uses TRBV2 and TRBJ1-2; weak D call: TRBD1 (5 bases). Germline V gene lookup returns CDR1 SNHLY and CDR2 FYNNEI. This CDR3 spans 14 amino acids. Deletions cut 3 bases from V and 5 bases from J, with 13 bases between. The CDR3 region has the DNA TGTGCCAGCAGTGATATGGCAGGGCAGTATGGCTACACCTTC. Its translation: CASSDMAGQYGYTF.

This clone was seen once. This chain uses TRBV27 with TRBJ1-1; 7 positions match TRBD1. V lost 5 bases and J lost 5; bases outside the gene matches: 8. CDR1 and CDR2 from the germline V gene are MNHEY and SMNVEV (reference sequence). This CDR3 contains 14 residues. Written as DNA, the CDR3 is TGTGCCAGCAGTACCCGACAGGGTAGAACTGAAGCTTTCTTT. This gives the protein CASSTRQGRTEAFF.

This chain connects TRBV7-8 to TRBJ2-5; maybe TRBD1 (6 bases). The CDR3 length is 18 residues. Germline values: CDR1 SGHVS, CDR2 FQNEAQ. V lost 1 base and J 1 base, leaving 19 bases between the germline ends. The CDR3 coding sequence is TGTGCCAGCAGCTTAGATAGTAGGGGCCAGGGGATCCAAGAGACCCAGTACTTC. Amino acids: CASSLDSRGQGIQETQYF.

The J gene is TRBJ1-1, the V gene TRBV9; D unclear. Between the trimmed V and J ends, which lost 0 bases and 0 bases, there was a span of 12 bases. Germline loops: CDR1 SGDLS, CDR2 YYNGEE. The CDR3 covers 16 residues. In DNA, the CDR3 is TGTGCCAGCAGCGTAGCTAAGTCAGGAATGAACACTGAAGCTTTCTTT. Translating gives CASSVAKSGMNTEAFF.